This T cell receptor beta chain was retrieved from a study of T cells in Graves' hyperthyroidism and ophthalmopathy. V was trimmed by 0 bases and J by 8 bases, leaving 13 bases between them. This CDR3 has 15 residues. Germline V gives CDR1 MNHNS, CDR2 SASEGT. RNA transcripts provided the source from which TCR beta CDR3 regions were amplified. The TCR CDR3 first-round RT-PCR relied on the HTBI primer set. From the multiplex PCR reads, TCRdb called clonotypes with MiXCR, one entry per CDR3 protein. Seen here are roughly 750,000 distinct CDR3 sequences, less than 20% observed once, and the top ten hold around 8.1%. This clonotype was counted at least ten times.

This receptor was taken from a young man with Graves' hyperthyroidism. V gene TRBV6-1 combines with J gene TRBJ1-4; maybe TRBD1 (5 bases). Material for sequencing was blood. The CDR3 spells CASSEAGTDGEKLFF. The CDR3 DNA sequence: TGTGCCAGCAGTGAAGCGGGGACGGATGGGGAAAAACTGTTTTTT.